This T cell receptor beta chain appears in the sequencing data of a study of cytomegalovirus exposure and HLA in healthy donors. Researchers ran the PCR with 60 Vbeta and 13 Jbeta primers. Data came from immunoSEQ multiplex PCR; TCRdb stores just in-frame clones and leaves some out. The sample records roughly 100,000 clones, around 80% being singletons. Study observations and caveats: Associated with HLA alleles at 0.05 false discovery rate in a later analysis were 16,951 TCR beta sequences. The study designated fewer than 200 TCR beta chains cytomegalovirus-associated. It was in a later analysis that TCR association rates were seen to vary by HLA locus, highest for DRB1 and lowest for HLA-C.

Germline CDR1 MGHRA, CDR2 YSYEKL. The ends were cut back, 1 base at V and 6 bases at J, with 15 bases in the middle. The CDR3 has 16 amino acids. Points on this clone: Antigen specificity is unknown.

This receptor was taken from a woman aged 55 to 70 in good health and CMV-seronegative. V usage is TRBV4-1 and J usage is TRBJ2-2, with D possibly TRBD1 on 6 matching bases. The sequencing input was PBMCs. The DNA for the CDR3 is TGCGCCAGCAGCCAAGTCGGACAGCAGACATCCGGGGAGCTGTTTTTT. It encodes CASSQVGQQTSGELFF.